The 8 T cell receptor beta chains below come from one sample, sequenced in a study of blood T cell repertoires in COVID-19. The repertoire was sequenced with immunoSEQ multiplex PCR; TCRdb's copy has only in-frame clones and lacks some. The sample records 200,000 to 250,000 clones, roughly 84% being singletons. What was sequenced was peripheral blood. The source is a woman in her sixties or seventies who had recovered from COVID-19.

This clone showed up just a few times. The chain combines TRBV30 with TRBJ1-2; D is undetermined. V was clipped by 5 bases and J by 4 bases, with 11 bases between them. The germline V gene has CDR1 GTSNPN and CDR2 SVGIG (reference sequence). The CDR3 is 12 amino acids. Here the CDR3 DNA reads TGTGCCTGGGAAAGTACAGTCTATGGCTACACCTTC. It translates to CAWESTVYGYTF.

The CDR3 spells CASSFTGDDTQYF. The CDR3, as DNA: TGTGCCAGCAGCTTTACGGGAGACGATACGCAGTATTTT. V and J are TRBV13 and TRBJ2-3; D may be TRBD2 (6 bases). The CDR3 is made up of 13 amino acids. The ends were cut back, 3 bases at V and 6 bases at J, with 10 bases in the middle. The germline CDR1 and CDR2 sequences are PRHDT and FYEKMQ (reference sequence).

This clone was counted between two and nine times. The chain carries TRBV6-5 and TRBJ1-4; D possibly corresponds to TRBD1 (5 bases). The V end was cut by 6 bases, the J end by 5 bases, with 13 bases between. The CDR3 runs 14 residues. From germline, CDR1 is MNHEY and CDR2 SVGAGI. For the CDR3, the DNA is TGTGCCAGCAGACAGGACGGGAGGAATGAAAAACTGTTTTTT. Encoded protein: CASRQDGRNEKLFF.

The J gene is TRBJ2-3, the V gene TRBV19; 13 bases are shared with TRBD2. The ends lost 4 bases at V and 1 base at J; junction bases unmatched: 5. In germline, CDR1 is LNHDA, CDR2 SQIVND (reference sequence). The CDR3 length is 17 residues. The DNA for the CDR3 is TGTGCCAGTAGTAAACTAGCGGGGGGGCCGGGCACAGATACGCAGTATTTT. This gives the protein CASSKLAGGPGTDTQYF.

V is TRBV5-8 and J is TRBJ1-1; 7 bases fit TRBD1. Germline V CDR1 and CDR2: SGHTS, YDEGEE. V shed 1 base, J shed 2 bases, and the junction held 2 bases outside the gene matches. This CDR3 has 14 residues. The CDR3: CASSLHRGNTEAFF. The CDR3 DNA is TGTGCCAGCAGCTTGCACAGGGGTAACACTGAAGCTTTCTTT.

V and J are TRBV30 and TRBJ1-2; D might be TRBD1 (5 bases). Trimming cost V 4 bases and J 2 bases, with 11 bases left between them. The length of the CDR3 is 13 residues. CDR1 is GTSNPN and CDR2 is SVGIG in the germline V gene (reference sequence). As DNA, the CDR3 is TGTGCCTGGATTCCAGGGATGAACTATGGCTACACCTTC. Translated: CAWIPGMNYGYTF.

V is TRBV5-6 and J is TRBJ1-2, with D possibly TRBD1 on 6 matching bases. The CDR3 spans 16 residues. Germline lookup yields CDR1 SGHDT and CDR2 YYEEEE. V gave up 3 bases and J gave up 8 bases, with 23 bases separating them. This CDR3 is CASSSRVGASEGGYTF. CDR3 DNA: TGTGCCAGCAGCTCCCGTGTGGGGGCCTCGGAAGGGGGCTACACCTTC.

The V and J genes are TRBV7-3 and TRBJ1-6; 8 nucleotides line up with TRBD1. Trimming took 5 bases from V and 9 from J; bases not matched to a gene: 6. This CDR3 contains 14 residues. Per germline, CDR1 SGHTA and CDR2 FQGTGA. CDR3 region: CASSQAGGGSPLHF. For the CDR3, the DNA is TGTGCCAGCAGCCAGGCAGGGGGCGGTTCACCCCTCCACTTT.